Below, 9 T cell receptor beta chains from the same sample are listed, as sequenced in a study of T cell changes during pregnancy in multiple sclerosis. This table comes from immunoSEQ multiplex PCR, and its TCRdb copy is limited to in-frame clones, with some not included. Counted here are 30,000 to 40,000 clones, around 90% occurring once; the ten biggest clones make up about 0.4%. The sequences come from CD4+ T cells from peripheral blood mononuclear cells, collected in the third trimester of pregnancy. The receptors derive from a female donor in good health, enrolled as a control in a pregnancy study.

The rearrangement uses TRBV2 and TRBJ2-7; D is possibly TRBD2 (6 bases). V gave up 8 bases and J gave up 2 bases, with 13 bases separating them. The V gene's germline CDR1 is SNHLY and CDR2 FYNNEI. This CDR3 contains 13 residues. Written as DNA, the CDR3 is TGTGCCAGCCTAACTAGCAGCACCTACGAGCAGTACTTC. Its translation: CASLTSSTYEQYF.

The chain uses TRBV30 and TRBJ2-5; TRBD2 might be the D (5 bases). Germline values: CDR1 GTSNPN, CDR2 SVGIG (reference sequence). Trimming took 0 bases from V and 0 from J, leaving 8 bases between them. The CDR3 contains 14 residues. This CDR3 reads CAWSVMRDQETQYF. CDR3 in DNA: TGTGCCTGGAGTGTAATGAGGGACCAAGAGACCCAGTACTTC. Drawing the rest from reference TRBV30 and TRBJ2-5, the complete variable domain is SQTIHQWPATLVQPVGSPLSLECTVEGTSNPNLYWYRQAAGRGLQLLFYSVGIGQISSEVPQNLSASRPQDRQFILSSKKLLLSDSGFYLCAWSVMRDQETQYFGPGTRLLVL.

V usage is TRBV7-8 and J usage is TRBJ1-5; D gene ambiguous. The CDR3 extends over 13 amino acids. Trimming took 3 bases from V and 7 from J, leaving 10 bases between them. The germline CDR1 and CDR2 sequences are SGHVS and FQNEAQ. The CDR3 region has the DNA TGTGCCAGCAGCTTCACGAGGGAACAGCCCCAGCATTTT. It translates to CASSFTREQPQHF.

The genes are TRBV5-1 and TRBJ2-1; possibly TRBD1 for D (5 bases). CDR3 length: 15 residues. Germline loops: CDR1 SGHRS, CDR2 YFSETQ. Trimming took 2 bases from V and 2 from J, leaving 11 bases between them. This CDR3 reads CASSLQVSTYNEQFF. CDR3 sequence (DNA): TGCGCCAGCAGCTTACAGGTCTCCACCTACAATGAGCAGTTCTTC.

Notes on this clone: This may come from a read error, since a much larger clone is one base off. The sample holds other DNA sequences that translate to the same CDR3. The rearrangement uses TRBV7-9 and TRBJ1-5; 10 bases agree with TRBD1. Per the germline V gene, CDR1 is SEHNR and CDR2 is FQNEAQ (reference sequence). The CDR3 length is 17 residues. The CDR3 loop reads CASSSDRGLYSNQPQHF. For the CDR3, the DNA is TGTGCCAGTAGCTCCGACAGGGGGCTATATAGCAATCAGCCCCAGCATTTT.

The table lists this clone with a count of one. The chain employs TRBV6-1 and TRBJ2-7; weak D call: TRBD2 (5 bases). The length of the CDR3 is 14 residues. V lost 2 bases to trimming and J lost 6 bases, with 14 bases between them. Germline-derived CDR1 and CDR2 are MNHNS and SASEGT. In DNA, the CDR3 is TGTGCCAGCAGTGAAATTCCCGGGGTTGGCGAGCAGTACTTC. Its protein is CASSEIPGVGEQYF.

The sample holds one count of this clone. The rearrangement links TRBV7-9 to TRBJ1-3; tentative D call: TRBD1 (6 bases). Per germline, CDR1 SEHNR and CDR2 FQNEAQ (reference sequence). The V end lost 5 bases, the J end lost 2 bases, and 13 bases lay between the germline ends. This CDR3 is built from 15 residues. The CDR3 DNA reads TGTGCCAGCAGCGCAACAGGGTCCCCTGGAAACACCATATATTTT. This sequence encodes CASSATGSPGNTIYF.

The genes are TRBV28 and TRBJ1-2; the match to TRBD1 covers 7 bases. V dropped 5 bases and J dropped 8; count of bases not matched to a gene: 11. The CDR3 length is 14 residues. From germline, CDR1 is MDHEN and CDR2 SYDVKM. In DNA form, the CDR3 reads TGTGCCAGCAGTCCAAGACAGGGCCGTCGCGGCTACACCTTC. This translates into CASSPRQGRRGYTF.

V and J are TRBV15 and TRBJ2-3; possible D gene TRBD2, 5 bases. This CDR3 spans 13 amino acids. Trimming took 6 bases from V and 2 from J, leaving 9 bases between them. Germline assignment: CDR1 LNHNV and CDR2 YYDKDF (reference sequence). The CDR3 reads CATRSEDTDTQYF. The CDR3 nucleotides are TGTGCCACCAGATCGGAGGACACAGATACGCAGTATTTT.